This TCR beta chain was observed in a study of blood T cells in healthy people across ages. Study-wide results and caveats: Any conclusive comparison of naive versus antigen-experienced cells was prevented by using unsorted PBMCs. Diversity estimates from one million T cells were considered underestimates.

Germline V lookup: CDR1 KGHSH, CDR2 LQKENI. V lost 2 bases to trimming and J lost 6 bases, with 17 bases between them. The CDR3 covers 15 residues. As concerns this clonotype: Its antigen is not identified.

A sample-barcoded 5' primer and a J-beta primer mix were used in a second PCR of roughly 7 to 12 cycles. Paired-end reads containing CDR3 totaled no fewer than 3 million for each sample. TCRdb redid the calling of the 5' RACE reads with MiXCR, one entry per CDR3 protein. The sample records hundreds of thousands of distinct CDR3 sequences, roughly 44% being singletons. Donors each provided about 9.5 milliliters of peripheral blood. The receptor comes from a man aged 60 to 69 in good health. The sample was blood. This chain connects TRBV18 to TRBJ2-7; D is unresolved. CDR3 sequence: CASSPGSPARSEQYF. The CDR3 DNA reads TGTGCCAGCTCACCAGGGTCGCCCGCCCGCAGCGAGCAGTACTTC.